Listed below are T cell receptor beta chains from one sample, sequenced in a study of blood T cell repertoires in COVID-19. Produced via immunoSEQ multiplex PCR; TCRdb's table is partial and in-frame only. Of about 240,000 clones listed, 75% to 90% are singletons. Sequencing was carried out using peripheral blood. The source of these receptors is a man in his fifties or sixties who had recovered from COVID-19. CDR3s include the opening cysteine and the closing phenylalanine or tryptophan. D genes are given only for firm matches. Clone size is given for some rows only: seen once, a few or many times, or a class if the clone is expanded.

>TRBJ1-4|TRBV3-1/TRBV3-2|NA|NA
CASGAAGYEKLFF
TGTGCCAGCGGCGCTGCGGGGTACGAAAAACTGTTTTTT
>TRBJ1-1|TRBV12-3/TRBV12-4|NA|NA
CASSLQQTTGAFF
TGTGCCAGCAGTTTACAACAGACCACCGGAGCTTTCTTT
>TRBJ2-3|TRBV6-2/TRBV6-3|TRBD2|NA
CASSYLTGGPSTDTQYF
TGTGCCAGCAGTTACCTCACGGGGGGTCCTAGCACAGATACGCAGTATTTT
>TRBJ1-1|TRBV9|NA|NA
CASSVEQNTEAFF
TGTGCCAGCAGCGTAGAGCAAAACACTGAAGCTTTCTTT
>TRBJ1-2|TRBV19|NA|few
CASRRDFYGYTF
TGTGCCAGTAGAAGGGACTTCTATGGCTACACCTTC
>TRBJ2-1|TRBV5-1|NA|once
CASSLGQAISYNEQFF
TGCGCCAGCAGCTTGGGGCAGGCCATCTCCTACAATGAGCAGTTCTTC
>TRBJ1-2|TRBV5-1|TRBD1|NA
CASFGTGKYGYTF
TGCGCCAGCTTCGGGACAGGGAAATATGGCTACACCTTC
>TRBJ1-1|TRBV4-2|TRBD1|NA
CASSQDNRGTEAFF
TGTGCCAGCAGCCAAGATAACAGGGGCACTGAAGCTTTCTTT
>TRBJ2-5|TRBV5-1|NA|NA
CASSQGGGGQETQYF
TGCGCCAGCAGCCAAGGGGGAGGGGGCCAAGAGACCCAGTACTTC
>TRBJ1-1|TRBV2|NA|once
CASRQQGNTEAFF
TGTGCCAGCAGACAACAGGGGAACACTGAAGCTTTCTTT
>TRBJ1-4|TRBV6-1|TRBD1|NA
CASSEAGRGREKLFF
TGTGCCAGCAGTGAAGCTGGCAGGGGGCGCGAAAAACTGTTTTTT
>TRBJ1-5|TRBV19|TRBD1|few
CASSATGTGINQPQHF
TGTGCCAGTAGTGCGACAGGGACAGGGATCAATCAGCCCCAGCATTTT
>TRBJ2-6|TRBV19|NA|NA
CASARQGGSGANVLTF
TGTGCCAGTGCGAGGCAGGGCGGCTCTGGGGCCAACGTCCTGACTTTC
>TRBJ1-2|TRBV6-5|NA|NA
CASSYYGRQNYGYTF
TGTGCCAGCAGTTACTATGGGAGACAAAACTATGGCTACACCTTC
>TRBJ2-7|TRBV12-3/TRBV12-4|NA|NA
CASSFSRGEQYF
TGTGCCAGCTCATTTTCAAGAGGCGAGCAGTACTTC
>TRBJ2-3|TRBV28|NA|once
CASSFRSPRDTQYF
TGTGCCAGCAGTTTTCGGTCTCCCAGGGATACGCAGTATTTT
>TRBJ2-7|TRBV5-1|TRBD2|NA
CASSLEGLAGVPSEQYF
TGCGCCAGCAGCTTGGAAGGACTAGCGGGGGTGCCGTCCGAGCAGTACTTC
>TRBJ1-2|TRBV16|NA|NA
CASSPPEYGYTF
TGTGCCAGCAGCCCCCCCGAGTATGGCTACACCTTC